The rows below give T cell receptor beta chains drawn from one sample of a study of T cells in Graves' hyperthyroidism and ophthalmopathy. Each CDR3 protein gets one entry after TCRdb re-called the multiplex PCR reads with MiXCR. Among around 500,000 distinct CDR3 sequences listed, under 25% were seen once. Sequenced sample: blood. These receptor sequences come from a woman in her 70s with Graves' ophthalmopathy. CDR3s include the opening cysteine and the closing phenylalanine or tryptophan. The D gene is left open where the match is weak. Clone sizes are given selectively: once, few, many, or a class where the clone is expanded.

NA	TRBV24-1	TRBJ2-1	NA	CATSDPLGAENEQFF	TGTGCCACCAGTGATCCCTTGGGGGCGGAAAATGAGCAGTTCTTC
NA	TRBV6-5	TRBJ1-6	few	CASSYIRGGLGKNSPLHF	TGTGCCAGCAGTTACATACGCGGAGGACTGGGGAAGAATTCACCCCTCCACTTT
TRBD2	TRBV7-9	TRBJ2-4	NA	CASSLGGTRLNIQYF	TGTGCCAGCAGCTTAGGAGGGACTAGGTTGAACATTCAGTACTTC
NA	TRBV2	TRBJ2-5	many	CASSERVLLQETQYF	TGTGCCAGCAGTGAAAGGGTTCTTCTCCAAGAGACCCAGTACTTC
TRBD1	TRBV12-3/TRBV12-4	TRBJ1-1	NA	CASSFGQGTTEAFF	TGTGCCAGCAGTTTTGGACAGGGGACCACTGAAGCTTTCTTT
TRBD2	TRBV20-1	TRBJ2-1	NA	CSARAGTSGRSEQFF	TGCAGTGCTAGAGCCGGGACTAGCGGGAGATCCGAGCAGTTCTTC
TRBD1	TRBV6-1	TRBJ1-3	NA	CASRADTTGTSGNTIYF	TGTGCCAGCAGAGCAGATACGACAGGGACCTCTGGAAACACCATATATTTT
NA	TRBV2	TRBJ2-2	few	CASGYPGANTGELFF	TGTGCCAGCGGATACCCGGGGGCGAACACCGGGGAGCTGTTTTTT
NA	TRBV6-1	TRBJ2-3	many	CASSLGVPADTQYF	TGTGCCAGCAGTCTAGGAGTTCCCGCAGATACGCAGTATTTT
TRBD2	TRBV3-1	TRBJ2-4	many	CASSRGSGSAKNIQYF	TGTGCCAGCAGCCGCGGGAGCGGGAGTGCCAAAAACATTCAGTACTTC
TRBD2	TRBV7-9	TRBJ2-1	few	CASSLLAGAIYNEQFF	TGTGCCAGCAGCTTACTAGCGGGAGCGATTTACAATGAGCAGTTCTTC
TRBD1	TRBV18	TRBJ2-7	NA	CASSPPGQGLHEQYF	TGTGCCAGCTCACCACCGGGACAGGGGCTACACGAGCAGTACTTC
NA	TRBV28	TRBJ2-2	few	CASSIRLTNTGELFF	TGTGCCAGCAGTATCCGGCTGACGAACACCGGGGAGCTGTTTTTT
NA	TRBV9	TRBJ1-2	NA	CASSEGGNDYGYTF	TGTGCCAGCAGCGAAGGTGGGAACGACTATGGCTACACCTTC
NA	TRBV27	TRBJ2-1	NA	CASQTSGRVEQFF	TGTGCCAGTCAGACCTCGGGGCGGGTTGAGCAGTTCTTC
NA	TRBV30	TRBJ2-3	many	CAWSEKEDTQYF	TGTGCCTGGAGTGAAAAGGAAGATACGCAGTATTTT
TRBD1	TRBV11-2	TRBJ1-1	many	CASSLGAGGLTEAFF	TGTGCCAGCAGCTTAGGGGCAGGGGGCCTGACTGAAGCTTTCTTT
NA	TRBV10-3	TRBJ1-2	NA	CATSRGGVDYGYTF	TGTGCCACATCCCGCGGGGGGGTGGACTATGGCTACACCTTC
TRBD2	TRBV10-2	TRBJ2-1	NA	CASLGGNEQFF	TGCGCCAGCCTCGGGGGGAATGAGCAGTTCTTC
NA	TRBV30	TRBJ1-1	few	CAWMEVNTEAFF	TGTGCCTGGATGGAAGTGAACACTGAAGCTTTCTTT
NA	TRBV18	TRBJ2-1	NA	CASSLQGLPYTEQFF	TGTGCCAGCTCACTCCAGGGTCTGCCCTACACTGAGCAGTTCTTC
TRBD1	TRBV28	TRBJ1-2	many	CASSTGVGYTF	TGTGCCAGCAGCACAGGGGTGGGCTACACCTTC
TRBD1	TRBV7-3	TRBJ2-7	NA	CASSLLTGDSYEQYF	TGTGCCAGCAGCTTATTAACAGGGGACTCCTACGAGCAGTACTTC
NA	TRBV2	TRBJ1-5	many	CASSSDGAAFKPQHF	TGTGCCAGCTCTTCGGACGGGGCAGCCTTTAAGCCCCAGCATTTT
TRBD1	TRBV27	TRBJ1-1	few	CASSRQGMGTEAFF	TGTGCCAGCAGTAGACAGGGTATGGGGACTGAAGCTTTCTTT
NA	TRBV5-1	TRBJ2-5	few	CASSPLRGSETQYF	TGCGCCAGCAGCCCTCTTCGGGGGAGCGAGACCCAGTACTTC
TRBD1	TRBV6-5	TRBJ2-3	NA	CASSYAGQATDTQYF	TGTGCCAGCAGTTACGCGGGACAGGCCACAGATACGCAGTATTTT
TRBD2	TRBV20-1	TRBJ2-7	NA	CSASGTSNEQYF	TGCAGTGCTTCCGGGACTAGCAACGAGCAGTACTTC
TRBD1	TRBV6-2/TRBV6-3	TRBJ2-1	NA	CASSYFWTGVEQFF	TGTGCCAGCAGTTACTTCTGGACAGGGGTTGAGCAGTTCTTC
NA	TRBV18	TRBJ1-2	many	CASSPGVNYGYTF	TGTGCCAGCTCCCCGGGGGTAAACTATGGCTACACCTTC
TRBD2	TRBV7-9	TRBJ2-1	many	CASSQGTGGAGERQFF	TGTGCCAGCAGCCAGGGAACGGGAGGGGCGGGCGAGCGGCAGTTCTTC
NA	TRBV20-1	TRBJ1-6	NA	CSAPRVEGSVYNSPLHF	TGCAGTGCTCCCAGGGTGGAAGGGTCCGTCTATAATTCACCCCTCCACTTT
NA	TRBV5-1	TRBJ2-2	few	CASSSTLNTGELFF	TGCGCCAGCAGCTCCACTCTGAACACCGGGGAGCTGTTTTTT
NA	TRBV27	TRBJ2-1	NA	CASSSRPRLTTYNEQFF	TGTGCCAGCAGTTCCCGTCCGCGACTAACGACCTACAATGAGCAGTTCTTC
TRBD1	TRBV30	TRBJ1-1	few	CAWHWTGSNTEAFF	TGTGCCTGGCACTGGACAGGGTCGAACACTGAAGCTTTCTTT
NA	TRBV28	TRBJ1-3	NA	CASSFSVSGNTIYF	TGTGCCAGCAGTTTCTCAGTGTCCGGAAACACCATATATTTT
NA	TRBV5-4	TRBJ1-2	NA	CASSNSRNYGYTF	TGTGCCAGCAGTAACAGTCGGAACTATGGCTACACCTTC
TRBD1	TRBV12-3/TRBV12-4	TRBJ2-2	many	CASSWGTGNTGELFF	TGTGCCAGCAGTTGGGGGACAGGGAACACCGGGGAGCTGTTTTTT
NA	TRBV11-2	TRBJ2-2	NA	CASSLDWLKRDTGELFF	TGTGCCAGCAGCTTAGATTGGCTCAAGCGGGACACCGGGGAGCTGTTTTTT
TRBD1	TRBV7-2	TRBJ2-2	few	CASSLSWTGGGGELFF	TGTGCCAGCAGCTTAAGCTGGACAGGGGGCGGCGGGGAGCTGTTTTTT
TRBD1	TRBV10-3	TRBJ1-5	few	CAISEPGQFYQPQHF	TGTGCCATCAGTGAGCCGGGACAGTTTTATCAGCCCCAGCATTTT
NA	TRBV12-3/TRBV12-4	TRBJ1-6	many	CASSLAPANSPLHF	TGTGCCAGCAGTTTGGCGCCAGCAAATTCACCCCTCCACTTT
TRBD1	TRBV28	TRBJ1-6	few	CASSSQGARNSPLHF	TGTGCCAGCAGTTCCCAGGGGGCGCGTAATTCACCCCTCCACTTT
TRBD1	TRBV11-2	TRBJ2-3	many	CASSLLHGTGVADTQYF	TGTGCCAGCAGCTTACTTCACGGGACAGGGGTGGCAGATACGCAGTATTTT
NA	TRBV30	TRBJ2-5	NA	CAWSVLVAEETQYF	TGTGCCTGGAGTGTACTGGTAGCGGAAGAGACCCAGTACTTC
NA	TRBV20-1	TRBJ2-3	NA	CSAYATDTQYF	TGCAGTGCCTACGCCACAGATACGCAGTATTTT
TRBD2	TRBV6-2/TRBV6-3	TRBJ2-1	NA	CASSSLRTSGRTSYNEQFF	TGTGCCAGCAGTTCCCTGAGGACTAGCGGGAGAACCTCCTACAATGAGCAGTTCTTC
NA	TRBV27	TRBJ2-7	NA	CASSLSASSYEQYF	TGTGCCAGCAGTTTATCGGCCAGCTCCTACGAGCAGTACTTC
NA	TRBV12-3/TRBV12-4	TRBJ1-2	NA	CVSSLKRDYGYTF	TGTGTCAGCAGTTTGAAGCGGGACTATGGCTACACCTTC
TRBD1	TRBV24-1	TRBJ2-3	once	CATSPGTVQYF	TGTGCCACCTCTCCTGGGACAGTGCAGTATTTT
TRBD2	TRBV4-2	TRBJ2-7	NA	CASSPGLAGEAEQYF	TGTGCCAGCAGCCCGGGACTAGCGGGAGAGGCCGAGCAGTACTTC
NA	TRBV6-1	TRBJ1-5	NA	CASRPGSNQPQHF	TGTGCCAGCAGGCCGGGTAGCAATCAGCCCCAGCATTTT
NA	TRBV20-1	TRBJ1-1	few	CSATRGDTEAFF	TGCAGTGCTACGAGAGGCGACACTGAAGCTTTCTTT
NA	TRBV19	TRBJ1-1	NA	CASSTRTNTEAFF	TGTGCCAGTAGTACCCGGACGAACACTGAAGCTTTCTTT
NA	TRBV6-9	TRBJ1-3	NA	CASSYLAPGANSGNTIYF	TGTGCCAGCAGTTACTTGGCGCCGGGGGCAAACTCTGGAAACACCATATATTTT
NA	TRBV6-1	TRBJ1-5	many	CASSRRDSHQPQHF	TGTGCCAGCAGCCGGAGGGACTCTCACCAGCCCCAGCATTTT
NA	TRBV24-1	TRBJ2-6	few	CATSDSPGASSGANVLTF	TGTGCCACCAGTGACTCCCCAGGGGCGAGCTCTGGGGCCAACGTCCTGACTTTC